These 5 T cell receptor beta chains originate from one sample sequenced in a study of shared clonotypes between healthy human individuals. Sequencing was performed with immunoSEQ multiplex PCR; in TCRdb, only in-frame clones are kept and a portion is missing. The sample consists of a few million clones, approximately 90% of them appearing once. The sample consisted of naive CD4+ T cells sorted from blood. Subset here: CD45RA+ positively selected. The source of these receptors is a man aged 18 to 29 in good health.

V is TRBV9 and J is TRBJ2-7, with 7 nucleotides matching TRBD1. This CDR3 has 16 amino acids. Germline CDR1 SGDLS, CDR2 YYNGEE. Losses at the gene ends were 3 bases for V and 7 bases for J; bases not matched to a gene: 16. The chain's CDR3 is CASSGGGYLGGSEQYF. The CDR3 DNA follows: TGTGCCAGCAGCGGGGGTGGTTATCTAGGGGGCTCGGAGCAGTACTTC.

About this clone itself: Additional DNA sequences in this sample encode the identical CDR3. V is TRBV6-5 and J is TRBJ2-7, with 7 bases fitting TRBD1. V was clipped by 0 bases and J by 2 bases; unmatched bases: 4. Germline V gene data show CDR1 as MNHEY and CDR2 as SVGAGI. There are 15 residues in the CDR3. Written as DNA, the CDR3 is TGTGCCAGCAGTTACTCGAGGACAGGTCCCTACGAGCAGTACTTC. Residues: CASSYSRTGPYEQYF.

As concerns this clone: This sample includes further DNA sequences coding for the same CDR3. This chain uses TRBV7-2 with TRBJ1-1; D ambiguous. The V gene's germline CDR1 is SGHTA and CDR2 FQGNSA. The V end lost 5 bases, the J end lost 1 base, and 11 bases lay between the germline ends. The CDR3 is 14 amino acids. The CDR3 spells CASSSGSGNTEAFF. In nucleotides, the CDR3 is TGTGCCAGCAGCAGCGGCTCAGGGAACACTGAAGCTTTCTTT.

V gene TRBV6-6 combines with J gene TRBJ1-6, with unresolved D. Germline V lookup: CDR1 MNHNY, CDR2 SVGAGI (reference sequence). Trimming took 6 bases from V and 2 from J, leaving 14 bases between them. This CDR3 has 16 residues. The CDR3 is CASSKSRGAYNSPLHF. CDR3 nucleotides: TGTGCCAGCAGCAAATCCCGGGGAGCCTATAATTCACCCCTCCACTTT.

This chain links TRBV7-2 with TRBJ2-7; 8 nucleotides align to TRBD2. This CDR3 comprises 17 residues. Germline CDR1 reads SGHTA; CDR2 reads FQGNSA. The V and J ends lost 4 bases and 0 bases, in that order; junction bases with no gene match: 11. The CDR3 here is CASSYRRGAAFSYEQYF. CDR3 nucleotide sequence: TGTGCCAGCAGCTACCGGCGGGGGGCGGCGTTCTCCTACGAGCAGTACTTC.